A selection of T cell receptor beta chains follows, all from one sample in a study of T cell changes during pregnancy in multiple sclerosis. Sequenced by immunoSEQ multiplex PCR; TCRdb stores in-frame clones only, minus some. The data show around 30,000 clones, with 90% seen just once and just over 0.55% held by the top ten. This specimen was CD4+ T cells from peripheral blood mononuclear cells, taken in the third trimester of pregnancy. The receptors shown here come from a female donor in good health, enrolled as a control in a pregnancy study. The CDR3 runs from the conserved cysteine through the conserved F or W. The listing skips clone size in some rows; elsewhere it reads once, few, many or a size class.

V gene	clone size	CDR3 protein
TRBV7-8	.	CASSLPGAQYF
TRBV7-9	.	CASSTTGGGDTEAFF
TRBV19	.	CASSGTVRETQYF
TRBV15	.	CATSRGQNQETQYF
TRBV19	.	CASTEGGNYNSPLHF
TRBV7-2	.	CASNPGMANYGYTF
TRBV2	.	CASSHPKASGGNNEQFF
TRBV5-4	once	CASSVSATGYTF
TRBV7-2	.	CASSSVAGGSYEQYF
TRBV19	.	CASAPTGGPYGYTF
TRBV7-6	once	CASSARGGIDEQFF
TRBV28	once	CASSLGQGPRNTF
TRBV7-6	.	CASSLYPGQGYASSTDTQYF
TRBV5-6	.	CASSAGQVSYNEQFF
TRBV19	.	CASTPLGSSGNTIYF
TRBV7-2	.	CASSPPGLGQFF
TRBV9	.	CASTRTSGGAGNTGELFF
TRBV15	.	CATSTHEDTQYF
TRBV6-1	few	CASSEAGGNNQPQHF
TRBV6-1	once	CASSGGQGRSTEAFF
TRBV27	.	CASRTGGRNEQFF
TRBV12-5	.	CASGTRTGVSTEAFF
TRBV7-8	.	CASSFFGSSGNTGELFF
TRBV9	few	CASSVSPTGTQEAFF
TRBV7-2	.	CASRGGGAPVAFF
TRBV29-1	few	CSVEVQGVDEQFF
TRBV30	few	CAWSAGQLNTEAFF
TRBV5-1	.	CASSLETVTNTEAFF
TRBV29-1	.	CSVGPGGRRTGELFF
TRBV6-1	.	CASSDTTGTRTINYGYTF
TRBV6-6	.	CASSYAATYSNQPQHF
TRBV10-3	.	CAISEGLAGNEQFF
TRBV2	.	CASSDTGARISEQYF
TRBV21-1	.	CASGQRTPEGETQYF
TRBV15	.	CATSRDLEGAGEQYF
TRBV6-1	.	CASSERLYPEPQHF
TRBV11-3	.	CASSAGGMGNQPQHF
TRBV19	.	CASSPLRSSYEQYF
TRBV5-4	.	CASSSSSTRSYNEQFF
TRBV6-6	few	CASSFRDSNYGYTF
TRBV27	.	CASSLGGLASNEQFF
TRBV7-6	.	CASSLGAPELSTDTQYF
TRBV13	.	CASSLEGASTDTQYF
TRBV7-9	.	CASSLVPSGTSTDTQYF
TRBV6-5	.	CASSWGPGGNYGYTF
TRBV7-8	.	CASSPGQVYEQYF
TRBV30	.	CAWSVLNLRGYEQYF
TRBV5-5	.	CASSRDTPNTGELFF
TRBV7-2	.	CASSLVAGQNSPLHF
TRBV7-9	.	CASSFLAQGISSNEKLFF
TRBV7-9	few	CASSIQHEAFF
TRBV29-1	.	CSVSTLAGGPNEQFF
TRBV27	.	CASSLLRERANEQFF
TRBV30	.	CAWSYIQGNRNYGYTF